These T cell receptor beta chains were read from a single sample in a study of beta chain features in type 1 diabetes. Assay: immunoSEQ multiplex PCR; the TCRdb copy retains only in-frame clones and omits some. This table holds approximately 470,000 clones, 30% found once. The sequencing sample was made of naive CD4+ T cells from blood. These receptors originate from a man aged 18 to 35 in good health. The CDR3 runs from the conserved cysteine through the conserved F or W. The D gene is left open where the match is weak. Where a row states a size, it is once, few, many or the class of an expanded clone; other rows omit it.

13 | TRBJ2-1 | TRBV30 | NA | NA | CAWKGGGPNEQFF | TGTGCCTGGAAGGGGGGAGGGCCGAATGAGCAGTTCTTC
13 | TRBJ2-1 | TRBV29-1 | few | NA | CSVEVGLNYEQFF | TGCAGCGTTGAGGTAGGACTCAACTATGAGCAGTTCTTC
15 | TRBJ2-1 | TRBV5-6 | NA | TRBD2 | CASSFLAGGGHEQFF | TGTGCCAGCAGCTTCCTAGCGGGAGGGGGACATGAGCAGTTCTTC
14 | TRBJ1-2 | TRBV4-2 | few | NA | CASSQGSGAFGYTF | TGTGCCAGCAGCCAAGGCTCAGGGGCATTTGGCTACACCTTC
13 | TRBJ2-3 | TRBV9 | NA | NA | CASSVRPTDTQYF | TGTGCCAGCAGCGTACGGCCGACAGATACGCAGTATTTT
14 | TRBJ1-5 | TRBV6-1 | few | NA | CASSELWGNQPQHF | TGTGCCAGCAGTGAATTGTGGGGTAATCAGCCCCAGCATTTT
15 | TRBJ2-2 | TRBV7-9 | NA | NA | CASSPRMVIPEELFF | TGTGCCAGCAGCCCGCGGATGGTGATCCCCGAGGAGCTGTTTTTT
15 | TRBJ2-5 | TRBV2 | NA | NA | CASSGEQGQLSTQYF | TGTGCCAGCAGTGGTGAGCAGGGGCAGTTGTCGACCCAGTACTTC
13 | TRBJ1-2 | TRBV30 | few | NA | CATEGKGLYGYTF | TGTGCCACAGAGGGGAAGGGGCTCTATGGCTACACCTTC
13 | TRBJ1-2 | TRBV7-9 | few | NA | CASSFAGHYGYTF | TGTGCCAGCAGCTTTGCCGGGCACTATGGCTACACCTTC
13 | TRBJ2-5 | TRBV2 | few | NA | CASSNTGLETQYF | TGTGCCAGCAGTAATACAGGGTTGGAGACCCAGTACTTC
12 | TRBJ2-7 | TRBV6-5 | NA | NA | CASRDGVYEQYF | TGTGCCAGCCGGGACGGGGTGTACGAGCAGTACTTC
15 | TRBJ2-1 | TRBV4-2 | once | NA | CASSQDMGPDDEQFF | TGTGCCAGCAGCCAAGATATGGGGCCTGACGATGAGCAGTTCTTC
12 | TRBJ2-5 | TRBV2 | NA | NA | CASSYGRETQYF | TGTGCCAGCTCCTACGGGAGAGAGACCCAGTACTTC
14 | TRBJ2-7 | TRBV2 | few | NA | CASTTRQNSYEQYF | TGTGCCAGCACCACGCGGCAGAATTCCTACGAGCAGTACTTC
13 | TRBJ2-1 | TRBV7-9 | few | NA | CASSLETGSGQFF | TGTGCCAGCAGCCTAGAGACAGGATCAGGGCAGTTCTTC
13 | TRBJ2-3 | TRBV10-3 | once | TRBD1 | CAIAGQGTDTQYF | TGTGCCATCGCGGGACAGGGCACAGATACGCAGTATTTT